The 30 T cell receptor beta chains given below trace back to one sample, sequenced in a study of CXCR3-negative and CXCR3-positive naive CD8 T cells. All TRB cDNA libraries came from 5' RACE performed with UMI labels. TCRdb reprocessed the 5' RACE reads, with one entry per CDR3 protein and no DNA. The sample table includes around 90,000 distinct CDR3 sequences. The material sequenced was naive CXCR3- CD8+ T cells from blood. Subset meaning: CD45RO-CCR7+CD27+CD95- naive CD8+ T cells lacking CXCR3 (TNR3-). The receptors come from a human donor in good health. Some clones in this sample may be carry-over from other donors' samples.

V gene TRBV5-1 combines with J gene TRBJ1-1; as DNA is missing, the TRBD1 call by TCRdb cannot be tested. The V gene's germline CDR1 is SGHRS and CDR2 YFSETQ. The CDR3 contains 14 residues. The CDR3: CASSEWTANTEAFF.

This chain uses TRBV6-5 with TRBJ2-2; TCRdb indicates TRBD1, and absent DNA this call remains unverified. This CDR3 has 19 residues. Germline lookup yields CDR1 MNHEY and CDR2 SVGAGI. CDR3 sequence: CASSGLGTSDYRDTGELFF.

The V and J genes are TRBV28 and TRBJ1-5. In germline, CDR1 is MDHEN, CDR2 SYDVKM. This CDR3 region has 13 residues. The CDR3 sequence: CASFLGGNQPQHF.

V is TRBV3-1 and J is TRBJ2-3; absent DNA, TCRdb's TRBD2 call cannot be checked. CDR3 size: 16 residues. In germline, CDR1 is LGHDT, CDR2 YNNKEL (reference sequence). The CDR3 spells CASSFLAGPLADTQYF.

The J gene is TRBJ2-1, the V gene TRBV29-1; absent DNA, TCRdb's TRBD1 call cannot be checked. In germline, CDR1 is SQVTM, CDR2 ANQGSEA. The CDR3 is made up of 11 amino acids. The CDR3 sequence is CSATGDNEQFF.

V gene TRBV9 combines with J gene TRBJ2-2; TCRdb indicates TRBD2, and absent DNA this call remains unverified. The V gene's germline CDR1 is SGDLS and CDR2 YYNGEE. The length of the CDR3 is 17 residues. The CDR3 sequence: CASTHPAGGLDTGELFF. The whole variable domain, filled in from reference TRBV9 and TRBJ2-2, reads DSGVTQTPKHLITATGQRVTLRCSPRSGDLSVYWYQQSLDQGLQFLIQYYNGEERAKGNILERFSAQQFPDLHSELNLSSLELGDSALYFCASTHPAGGLDTGELFFGEGSRLTVL.

The chain joins TRBV19 to TRBJ2-1; TCRdb gives TRBD2 as the D gene, but with no DNA this cannot be confirmed. Germline assignment: CDR1 LNHDA and CDR2 SQIVND (reference sequence). CDR3 size: 14 residues. This CDR3 is CASQPGTRRNEQFF.

The gene calls are TRBV19 and TRBJ2-1; TCRdb returns TRBD2, unconfirmable since there is no DNA. Germline CDR1 is LNHDA and CDR2 is SQIVND (reference sequence). The CDR3 extends over 17 amino acids. CDR3: CASSPQAGQYSYNEQFF.

The genes are TRBV7-6 and TRBJ2-7; without DNA, the TCRdb call of TRBD1 cannot be checked. Germline V gives CDR1 SGHVS, CDR2 FNYEAQ. The CDR3 has 15 residues. The CDR3 reads CASTARQGGTYEQYF. Using reference TRBV7-6 and TRBJ2-7 for the parts outside the CDR3, the full variable domain is GAGVSQSPRYKVTKRGQDVALRCDPISGHVSLYWYRQALGQGPEFLTYFNYEAQQDKSGLPNDRFSAERPEGSISTLTIQRTEQRDSAMYRCASTARQGGTYEQYFGPGTRLTVT.

The chain couples TRBV10-2 to TRBJ2-7; checking the TCRdb D call of TRBD1 is not possible without DNA. Germline CDR1 reads WSHSY; CDR2 reads SAAADI. The CDR3 extends over 12 amino acids. This CDR3 reads CARTGDNYEQYF.

The chain joins TRBV29-1 to TRBJ2-3; TCRdb's assignment of TRBD1 cannot be checked, as there is no DNA. CDR1 is SQVTM and CDR2 is ANQGSEA in the germline V gene. There are 15 residues in the CDR3. The CDR3 sequence is CSVEGGRLSTDTQYF.

V and J are TRBV4-3 and TRBJ1-5. Germline assignment: CDR1 LGHNA and CDR2 YSLEER. The CDR3 contains 15 residues. CDR3 sequence reads: CASSQDLGANQPQHF.

This chain joins TRBV12-5 and TRBJ1-4; no DNA is available, so the TRBD1 call from TCRdb remains unchecked. Germline V gene data show CDR1 as LGHNT and CDR2 as FRNRAP. This CDR3 has 18 residues. The CDR3 reads CASASTASIGTGVEKLFF.

The J gene is TRBJ2-7, the V gene TRBV27; the TRBD2 assignment by TCRdb is unverifiable without DNA. This CDR3 comprises 15 residues. Germline V CDR1 and CDR2: MNHEY, SMNVEV (reference sequence). CDR3 residues: CASSLFGEGAYEQYF.

The chain carries TRBV15 and TRBJ2-1; the TCRdb D gene call, TRBD1, has no DNA to confirm it. The CDR3 covers 15 residues. Germline V lookup: CDR1 LNHNV, CDR2 YYDKDF (reference sequence). The CDR3 is CATSKGQGSPNEQFF.

This chain links TRBV3-1 with TRBJ2-2; checking the TCRdb D call of TRBD2 is not possible without DNA. This CDR3 has 17 residues. Germline V gene lookup returns CDR1 LGHDT and CDR2 YNNKEL (reference sequence). The CDR3 here is CASSQEGAGPVPGELFF.

The V call is TRBV28, the J call TRBJ2-1; TCRdb's D gene call, TRBD2, goes unchecked for lack of DNA. Germline assignment: CDR1 MDHEN and CDR2 SYDVKM. This CDR3 is built from 15 residues. This CDR3 is CASSVSGNRRNEQFF.

The chain uses TRBV29-1 and TRBJ1-5; TCRdb proposes TRBD1, but this gene call is untestable without DNA. Germline values: CDR1 SQVTM, CDR2 ANQGSEA. The CDR3 has 13 amino acids. Here the CDR3 reads CSVLGQGGQPQHF.

The V and J genes are TRBV6-5 and TRBJ2-1; TCRdb proposes TRBD2, but this gene call is untestable without DNA. The CDR3 runs 16 residues. Per germline, CDR1 MNHEY and CDR2 SVGAGI. This CDR3 is CASSYYLEVEGNEQFF.

The CDR3 sequence: CASSLAGGAYYGYTF. V and J are TRBV7-8 and TRBJ1-2; TCRdb names TRBD1, which stays unverified in the absence of DNA. The germline CDR1 and CDR2 sequences are SGHVS and FQNEAQ. The CDR3 is made up of 15 amino acids.

V is TRBV29-1 and J is TRBJ2-3; the D call from TCRdb, TRBD1, cannot be confirmed without DNA. CDR1 and CDR2 (germline): SQVTM, ANQGSEA. The CDR3 runs 12 residues. The CDR3 protein is CSVDRGQDTQYF.

The rearrangement links TRBV7-3 to TRBJ1-1. The CDR3 is 13 residues long. Germline assignment: CDR1 SGHTA and CDR2 FQGTGA. The CDR3 region is CASSCTENTEAFF.

The chain employs TRBV20-1 and TRBJ1-4; the D gene TCRdb calls, TRBD1, cannot be checked with no DNA. The CDR3 sequence is 18 residues long. Germline assignment: CDR1 DFQATT and CDR2 SNEGSKA (reference sequence). This CDR3 is CSAADRQGARRVDEKLFF.

V usage is TRBV29-1 and J usage is TRBJ2-1; TCRdb's D call, TRBD2, is unchecked because there is no DNA. Germline CDR1 and CDR2: SQVTM and ANQGSEA. The CDR3 is 16 residues long. The CDR3 loop is CSVPQNREVTYNEQFF.

The V and J genes are TRBV29-1 and TRBJ2-3; TCRdb names TRBD2, which stays unverified in the absence of DNA. CDR3 length equals 13 residues. Germline CDR1 is SQVTM and CDR2 is ANQGSEA. Here the CDR3 reads CSALADHTDTQYF.

The V call is TRBV2, the J call TRBJ2-3; the TRBD1 assignment by TCRdb is unverifiable without DNA. The CDR3 is made up of 14 amino acids. CDR1 and CDR2 from the germline V gene are SNHLY and FYNNEI. CDR3 region: CASNGDRSLDTQYF.

This chain links TRBV4-3 with TRBJ2-5; TCRdb selects TRBD1, and the lack of DNA leaves this call unchecked. Germline V gene sequence: CDR1 LGHNA, CDR2 YSLEER. This CDR3 is built from 15 residues. CDR3 sequence reads: CASSQVPGGWETQYF.

This sequence joins TRBV6-5 and TRBJ1-2; lacking DNA, the TRBD1 call made by TCRdb goes unchecked. The CDR3 has 14 amino acids. CDR1 is MNHEY and CDR2 is SVGAGI in the germline V gene. The chain's CDR3 is CASSWSGQGGGYTF.

This sequence joins TRBV12-3 or TRBV12-4 and TRBJ2-7. This CDR3 contains 11 residues. The CDR3 sequence is CASSYRYEQYF.

This chain uses TRBV7-3 with TRBJ1-1; TCRdb designates TRBD1, a call that cannot be tested without DNA. The CDR3 consists of 13 residues. CDR1 is SGHTA, CDR2 FQGTGA, per germline. This CDR3 reads CASSWTGNTAALF. Supplemented by reference TRBV7-3 and TRBJ1-1, the full variable domain reads GAGVSQTPSNKVTEKGKYVELRCDPISGHTALYWYRQSLGQGPEFLIYFQGTGAADDSGLPNDRFFAVRPEGSVSTLKIQRTERGDSAVYLCASSWTGNTAALFGQGTRLTVV.